This T cell receptor (beta chain) derives from a study of blood T cell repertoires in COVID-19. For the study at large: From the United States, Italy and Spain came samples of acute and convalescent COVID-19.

The repertoire was sequenced with immunoSEQ multiplex PCR; TCRdb's copy has only in-frame clones and lacks some. The sample consists of nearly 95,000 clones, roughly 70% of them appearing once. This CDR3 region has 15 residues. J gave up 2 bases and V 5 bases, and 6 bases lay outside the gene matches. Germline V CDR1 and CDR2: LNHNV, YYDKDF (reference sequence). The V gene is TRBV15, the J gene TRBJ1-2; 9 bases agree with TRBD1. This TCR derives from a man in his 70s with COVID-19, enrolled during active disease. The sample consisted of peripheral blood. The chain's CDR3 is CATSAPTGGNYGYTF. The CDR3 DNA reads TGTGCCACCAGCGCTCCGACAGGGGGAAACTATGGCTACACCTTC.